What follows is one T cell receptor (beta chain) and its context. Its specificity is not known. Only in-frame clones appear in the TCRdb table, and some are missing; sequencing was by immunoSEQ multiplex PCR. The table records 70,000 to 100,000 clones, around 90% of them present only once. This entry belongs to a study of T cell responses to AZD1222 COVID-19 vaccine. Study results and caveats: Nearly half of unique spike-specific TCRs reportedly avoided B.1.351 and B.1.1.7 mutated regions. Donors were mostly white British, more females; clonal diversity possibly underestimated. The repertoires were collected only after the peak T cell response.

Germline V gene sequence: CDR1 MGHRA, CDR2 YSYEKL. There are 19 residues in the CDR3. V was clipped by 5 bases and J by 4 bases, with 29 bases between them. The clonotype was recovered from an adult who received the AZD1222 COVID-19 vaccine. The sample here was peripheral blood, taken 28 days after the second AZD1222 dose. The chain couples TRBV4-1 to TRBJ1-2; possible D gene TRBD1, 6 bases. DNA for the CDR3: TGCGCCAGCAGCTTCAAACTCGTTCGCGACGGGGGGGGCTTCTATGGCTACACCTTC. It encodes CASSFKLVRDGGGFYGYTF.